A single sample is the source of the 23 T cell receptor beta chains below, sequenced in a study of monozygotic twins with inflammatory bowel disease. TCRdb reprocessed the 5' RACE reads and reports one entry per CDR3 protein, with no DNA. The sample table sets out some 400,000 distinct CDR3 sequences. Source material: blood. The source is a human donor with ulcerative colitis or Crohn's disease, or a healthy co-twin of an affected twin (not recorded which).

V is TRBV4-3 and J is TRBJ1-2. CDR1 is LGHNA and CDR2 is YSLEER in the germline V gene. There are 14 residues in the CDR3. CDR3 residues: CASSQEGPHNGYTF.

The rearrangement uses TRBV5-1 and TRBJ2-3; without DNA, the TCRdb call of TRBD1 cannot be checked. Per germline, CDR1 SGHRS and CDR2 YFSETQ. This CDR3 region has 17 residues. The chain's CDR3 is CASSLDTGAQSTDTQYF. The entire variable domain, with the rest obtained from reference TRBV5-1 and TRBJ2-3, is as follows: KAGVTQTPRYLIKTRGQQVTLSCSPISGHRSVSWYQQTPGQGLQFLFEYFSETQRNKGNFPGRFSGRQFSNSRSEMNVSTLELGDSALYLCASSLDTGAQSTDTQYFGPGTRLTVL.

The rearrangement links TRBV18 to TRBJ1-3; TCRdb picks TRBD1, but there is no DNA to check that call. Germline-derived CDR1 and CDR2 are KGHSH and LQKENI. CDR3 length: 16 residues. The CDR3 sequence is CASSPGQGNNFGTIYF.

The chain carries TRBV7-2 and TRBJ1-5; TCRdb names TRBD1, which stays unverified in the absence of DNA. Germline V gene data show CDR1 as SGHTA and CDR2 as FQGNSA. The CDR3 spans 14 residues. The CDR3: CASSFDRVGQPQHF.

This sequence joins TRBV19 and TRBJ1-2; TCRdb's D call, TRBD1, is unchecked because there is no DNA. CDR3 size: 16 residues. Germline V gene sequence: CDR1 LNHDA, CDR2 SQIVND (reference sequence). The CDR3 spells CASSQDRDRGRDGYTF.

The chain links TRBV4-1 to TRBJ2-3. Germline V CDR1 and CDR2: MGHRA, YSYEKL. The CDR3 has 14 amino acids. The CDR3 is CASSQGSFPNTQYF.

The V gene is TRBV6-1, the J gene TRBJ1-2; TCRdb gives TRBD1 as the D gene, but with no DNA this cannot be confirmed. Germline values: CDR1 MNHNS, CDR2 SASEGT. CDR3 length: 16 amino acids. The CDR3 reads CASRDRKGRSDYGYTF.

The chain has TRBV29-1 and TRBJ2-4; the D call from TCRdb, TRBD1, cannot be confirmed without DNA. This CDR3 is built from 12 residues. Germline V gene data show CDR1 as SQVTM and CDR2 as ANQGSEA. CDR3 residues: CSVGGVENIQYF. The full variable domain, its missing parts supplied by reference TRBV29-1 and TRBJ2-4, is SAVISQKPSRDICQRGTSLTIQCQVDSQVTMMFWYRQQPGQSLTLIATANQGSEATYESGFVIDKFPISRPNLTFSTLTVSNMSPEDSSIYLCSVGGVENIQYFGAGTRLSVL.

This chain connects TRBV28 to TRBJ2-4; TCRdb selects TRBD2, and the lack of DNA leaves this call unchecked. The V gene's germline CDR1 is MDHEN and CDR2 SYDVKM. The CDR3 covers 12 residues. CDR3: CASSSRVDIQYF. Looking up the rest from reference TRBV28 and TRBJ2-4 gives the full variable domain: DVKVTQSSRYLVKRTGEKVFLECVQDMDHENMFWYRQDPGLGLRLIYFSYDVKMKEKGDIPEGYSVSREKKERFSLILESASTNQTSMYLCASSSRVDIQYFGAGTRLSVL.

The chain has TRBV4-2 and TRBJ2-2; TCRdb picks TRBD1, but there is no DNA to check that call. Germline loops: CDR1 LGHNA, CDR2 YNFKEQ. This CDR3 region has 14 residues. CDR3 sequence reads: CAADRDMNTGELSF.

This rearrangement joins TRBV10-3 to TRBJ1-2; with no DNA, the TCRdb D assignment of TRBD1 cannot be verified. CDR3 length: 16 residues. Germline V gene data show CDR1 as ENHRY and CDR2 as SYGVKD. CDR3: CAISERDRGPNYGYTF.

The V call is TRBV28, the J call TRBJ1-1. The CDR3 extends over 12 amino acids. The germline gives CDR1 MDHEN, CDR2 SYDVKM. The CDR3 protein is CASRGESGMAFF.

The V and J genes are TRBV10-3 and TRBJ2-1; the D call of TRBD1 rests on TCRdb alone, since no DNA is present to check it. CDR3 size: 13 residues. CDR1 and CDR2 from the germline V gene are ENHRY and SYGVKD. This CDR3 is CAISSGQGNEQFF.

The gene calls are TRBV5-1 and TRBJ2-3; TCRdb designates TRBD2, a call that cannot be tested without DNA. The germline V gene has CDR1 SGHRS and CDR2 YFSETQ. The CDR3 runs 15 residues. The CDR3: CASSTSGGGWDTQYF.

The rearrangement links TRBV6-2 or TRBV6-3 to TRBJ2-5. CDR1 is MNHEY and CDR2 is SVGEGT in the germline V gene. The CDR3 sequence is 12 residues long. The CDR3 is CASSYSRETQYF.

The chain links TRBV14 to TRBJ2-1. This CDR3 contains 13 residues. Germline assignment: CDR1 SGHDN and CDR2 FVKESK. The CDR3 loop reads CASSQEAGNEQFF.

The genes are TRBV7-9 and TRBJ2-5; TCRdb reports TRBD1, a call that lacks DNA to check it against. Germline CDR1 and CDR2: SEHNR and FQNEAQ (reference sequence). This CDR3 is built from 13 residues. The CDR3 spells CASSPGGVETQYF.

This chain joins TRBV5-1 and TRBJ1-6. CDR1 is SGHRS, CDR2 YFSETQ, per germline. The CDR3 loop spans 16 amino acids. The CDR3 protein is CASSLVISSYNSPLHF.

The chain combines TRBV11-2 with TRBJ2-3; the D call of TRBD2 rests on TCRdb alone, since no DNA is present to check it. Germline values: CDR1 SGHAT, CDR2 FQNNGV. This CDR3 spans 18 amino acids. CDR3 loop: CASSLVIAGGPVADTQYF.

The chain is built from TRBV10-3 and TRBJ1-5. This CDR3 comprises 16 residues. The germline V gene encodes CDR1 ENHRY and CDR2 SYGVKD. CDR3 residues: CAISESGGDLDQPQHF.

This chain links TRBV7-2 with TRBJ2-3; without DNA, the TCRdb call of TRBD2 cannot be checked. Germline V gene data show CDR1 as SGHTA and CDR2 as FQGNSA. The CDR3 length is 15 residues. The CDR3 sequence: CASSFRDSLTDTQYF.

The chain employs TRBV30 and TRBJ2-1; TCRdb proposes TRBD2, but this gene call is untestable without DNA. CDR3 size: 12 residues. The germline V gene has CDR1 GTSNPN and CDR2 SVGIG (reference sequence). This chain's CDR3 is CAWSVVGHEQFF.

The chain carries TRBV6-1 and TRBJ2-5; lacking DNA, the TRBD2 call made by TCRdb goes unchecked. The CDR3 contains 15 residues. Germline CDR1 reads MNHNS; CDR2 reads SASEGT. The CDR3 protein is CASSDPTISQETQYF.